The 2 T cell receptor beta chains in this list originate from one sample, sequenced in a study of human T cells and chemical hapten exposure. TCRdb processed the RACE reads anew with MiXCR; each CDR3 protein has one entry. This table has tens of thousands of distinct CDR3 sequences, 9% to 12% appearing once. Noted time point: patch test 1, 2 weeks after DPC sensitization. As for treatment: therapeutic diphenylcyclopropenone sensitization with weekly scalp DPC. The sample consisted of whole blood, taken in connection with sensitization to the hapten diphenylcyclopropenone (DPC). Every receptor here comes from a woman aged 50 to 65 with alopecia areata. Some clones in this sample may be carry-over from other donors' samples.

The CDR3 loop is CASSKATGRTDTQYF. As DNA, the CDR3 is TGTGCCAGCAGCAAAGCCACAGGGAGGACAGATACGCAGTATTTT. The V and J genes are TRBV21-1 and TRBJ2-3; the table's D call, TRBD1, has no DNA check behind it. TRBV21-1 is a listed pseudogene. The CDR3 covers 15 residues.

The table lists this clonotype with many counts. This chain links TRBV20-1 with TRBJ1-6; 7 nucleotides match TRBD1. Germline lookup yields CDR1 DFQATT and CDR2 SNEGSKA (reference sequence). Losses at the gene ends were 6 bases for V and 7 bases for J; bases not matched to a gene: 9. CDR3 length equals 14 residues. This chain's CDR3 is CSASTGFENSPLHF. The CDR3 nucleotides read TGCAGTGCCTCGACAGGGTTTGAAAATTCACCCCTCCACTTT.